The 27 T cell receptor beta chains in this list originate from one sample, sequenced in a study of beta chain features in type 1 diabetes. Study-wide points: Shortening that was moderate but significant affected the TCRB CDR3s of Type 1 diabetes patients in all four CD4+ subsets.

No antigens are known for them. Sequenced material consisted of expressed TCRB transcripts (all of the isolated RNA was reverse transcribed). Assay: immunoSEQ multiplex PCR; the TCRdb copy retains only in-frame clones and omits some. This table holds about 340,000 clones, roughly 12% found once. Sequencing was performed on naive CD4+ T cells from blood. Source of these receptors: a woman between 18 and 29 years old with type 1 diabetes.

This clone has only a few counts. V usage is TRBV5-1 and J usage is TRBJ2-5, with TRBD2 matching 7 bases. The V gene end was trimmed by 3 bases and the J gene end by 2 bases; junction bases not matched to a gene: 7. The CDR3 covers 15 residues. Germline V gives CDR1 SGHRS, CDR2 YFSETQ. The DNA for the CDR3 is TGCGCCAGCAGCTCCCTCTCTAGCGGACAAGAGACCCAGTACTTC. This gives the protein CASSSLSSGQETQYF.

A few counts support this clone. Other DNA sequences from this sample encode an identical CDR3 as well. The chain couples TRBV30 to TRBJ1-2; 8 bases align to TRBD1. V lost 1 base and J lost 5; bases outside the gene matches: 3. The germline V gene encodes CDR1 GTSNPN and CDR2 SVGIG (reference sequence). This CDR3 has 13 amino acids. The CDR3 here is CAWSADRGYGYTF. DNA of the CDR3: TGTGCCTGGAGTGCCGACAGGGGATATGGCTACACCTTC.

There are a few counts of this clone. The chain recombines TRBV6-6 with TRBJ2-7; possibly TRBD2 for D (7 bases). Trimming took off 6 bases at V and 0 bases at J, with 12 bases between the two ends. The length of the CDR3 is 14 residues. The germline V gene has CDR1 MNHNY and CDR2 SVGAGI (reference sequence). CDR3 sequence (DNA): TGTGCCAGCAGCCTAGGGGGGGCCTCCTACGAGCAGTACTTC. Translated: CASSLGGASYEQYF.

The chain combines TRBV7-2 with TRBJ2-5; tentatively, D is TRBD1 (5 bases). CDR3 size: 13 residues. The V end was cut by 5 bases, the J end by 1 base, with 8 bases between. Germline values: CDR1 SGHTA, CDR2 FQGNSA. The CDR3: CASSPDSQETQYF. The CDR3 DNA sequence: TGTGCCAGCAGCCCCGACAGCCAAGAGACCCAGTACTTC.

The V and J genes are TRBV7-6 and TRBJ1-5; 7 nucleotides agree with TRBD1. Per germline, CDR1 SGHVS and CDR2 FNYEAQ. Germline trimming cut 6 bases from V and 2 bases from J; bases unmatched to any gene: 7. This CDR3 spans 15 amino acids. CDR3 DNA: TGTGCCAGCAGGCAATACAGGGGAGGCAATCAGCCCCAGCATTTT. Translated: CASRQYRGGNQPQHF.

V usage is TRBV6-1 and J usage is TRBJ2-6; 9 bases match TRBD1. Germline CDR1 reads MNHNS; CDR2 reads SASEGT. The CDR3 has 15 residues. The V and J ends lost 7 bases and 2 bases, in that order; junction bases with no gene match: 3. CDR3: CASNRDRAGANVLTF. The CDR3 DNA reads TGTGCCAGCAACCGGGACAGGGCTGGGGCCAACGTCCTGACTTTC.

The chain carries TRBV27 and TRBJ2-2, with D unclear. Per the germline V gene, CDR1 is MNHEY and CDR2 is SMNVEV (reference sequence). V was cut by 11 bases and J by 0 bases, with 13 bases left in between. The CDR3 loop spans 14 amino acids. As DNA, the CDR3 is TGTGCCCCTTTGCAGAAAGCGAACACCGGGGAGCTGTTTTTT. The encoded protein is CAPLQKANTGELFF.

This clone has only a few counts. The genes are TRBV29-1 and TRBJ2-3; D is uncertain. Germline V gene lookup returns CDR1 SQVTM and CDR2 ANQGSEA. The V end was cut by 2 bases, the J end by 0 bases, with 12 bases between. The CDR3 has 15 amino acids. CDR3 coding DNA: TGCAGCGTTGAACGTCTCACATCTAGCACAGATACGCAGTATTTT. Translation gives CSVERLTSSTDTQYF.

The J gene is TRBJ2-3, the V gene TRBV11-2, with 10 positions matching TRBD2. V gave up 5 bases and J gave up 3 bases; unmatched junction bases: 5. In germline, CDR1 is SGHAT, CDR2 FQNNGV. CDR3 length: 15 residues. Written as DNA, the CDR3 is TGTGCCAGCAGCACCACTAGCGGGACGACAGATACGCAGTATTTT. The encoded protein is CASSTTSGTTDTQYF.

The CDR3 region has the DNA TGTGCCAGCAGTTTAGAGGGGGGGAGAGACGAGCAGTACTTC. Amino acids: CASSLEGGRDEQYF. The chain uses TRBV27 and TRBJ2-7, with D perhaps TRBD2 (7 bases). Germline CDR1 reads MNHEY; CDR2 reads SMNVEV (reference sequence). The germline V and J ends were trimmed by 2 bases and 5 bases, with 13 bases remaining between them. There are 14 residues in the CDR3.

The gene calls are TRBV28 and TRBJ2-7, with 8 bases lining up with TRBD2. V was pared by 6 bases and J by 3 bases, with 7 bases of the junction left unmatched. Germline V gives CDR1 MDHEN, CDR2 SYDVKM. This CDR3 region has 14 residues. This CDR3 reads CASRPAGAGYEQYF. The CDR3 bases are TGTGCCAGCAGGCCAGCGGGAGCTGGCTACGAGCAGTACTTC. Full variable domain (missing parts from reference TRBV28 and TRBJ2-7): DVKVTQSSRYLVKRTGEKVFLECVQDMDHENMFWYRQDPGLGLRLIYFSYDVKMKEKGDIPEGYSVSREKKERFSLILESASTNQTSMYLCASRPAGAGYEQYFGPGTRLTVT.

This chain joins TRBV15 and TRBJ2-5, with 11 bases matching TRBD2. CDR1 and CDR2 from the germline V gene are LNHNV and YYDKDF (reference sequence). Trimming removed 1 base from V and 4 bases from J; junction bases left unmatched: 2. The CDR3 is made up of 15 amino acids. For the CDR3, the DNA is TGTGCCACCAGCAGAGGACTAGCGGGATCAGAGACCCAGTACTTC. It translates to CATSRGLAGSETQYF.

This clone was picked up a small number of times. The chain carries TRBV7-2 and TRBJ2-2; D call uncertain. With 5 bases removed from V and 0 bases from J, the gap between germline ends came to 7 bases. The germline V gene encodes CDR1 SGHTA and CDR2 FQGNSA. This CDR3 is built from 14 residues. CDR3 sequence reads: CASSTEPNTGELFF. The CDR3 DNA follows: TGTGCCAGCAGCACTGAACCGAACACCGGGGAGCTGTTTTTT. Drawing the rest from reference TRBV7-2 and TRBJ2-2, the complete variable domain is GAGVSQSPSNKVTEKGKDVELRCDPISGHTALYWYRQSLGQGLEFLIYFQGNSAPDKSGLPSDRFSAERTGGSVSTLTIQRTQQEDSAVYLCASSTEPNTGELFFGEGSRLTVL.

V usage is TRBV7-9 and J usage is TRBJ2-2; 7 nucleotides match TRBD1. V was clipped by 1 base and J by 7 bases; unmatched bases: 6. This CDR3 comprises 15 residues. Germline V gene lookup returns CDR1 SEHNR and CDR2 FQNEAQ (reference sequence). The CDR3 nucleotides read TGTGCCAGCAGCTTAGGAGGGGGCGCGGTCGGGGAGCTGTTTTTT. It is translated as CASSLGGGAVGELFF.

In this sample, this clone turned up a few times. The chain is built from TRBV30 and TRBJ1-2; TRBD1 might be the D (5 bases). Germline V gene lookup returns CDR1 GTSNPN and CDR2 SVGIG (reference sequence). Trimming removed 2 bases from V and 8 bases from J, with 15 bases in between. The CDR3 covers 13 residues. The chain's CDR3 is CAWSWYGARGYTF. CDR3 coding DNA: TGTGCCTGGAGTTGGTATGGGGCGCGCGGCTACACCTTC.

This clone has just one count. The rearrangement links TRBV2 to TRBJ2-2, with TRBD1 identical over 7 bases. The germline CDR1 and CDR2 sequences are SNHLY and FYNNEI. The V segment lost 6 bases and the J segment 0 bases; nucleotides outside the gene matches: 13. The CDR3 consists of 18 residues. The CDR3 DNA follows: TGTGCCAGCAGCAAACTCCTCCCGGGACAGTCGAACACCGGGGAGCTGTTTTTT. Translated: CASSKLLPGQSNTGELFF.

This rearrangement joins TRBV6-6 to TRBJ2-1, with TRBD2 identical over 8 bases. The germline V gene encodes CDR1 MNHNY and CDR2 SVGAGI (reference sequence). The CDR3 covers 16 residues. V was clipped by 4 bases and J by 4 bases; unmatched bases: 9. The DNA for the CDR3 is TGTGCCAGCAGTTCCCCGCGGGAGGCCCCTTACAATGAGCAGTTCTTC. Translation: CASSSPREAPYNEQFF.

This clone was picked up a small number of times. This chain joins TRBV28 and TRBJ1-1; D may be TRBD1 (5 bases). This CDR3 contains 13 residues. The V gene's germline CDR1 is MDHEN and CDR2 SYDVKM. V gave up 4 bases and J gave up 7 bases, with 13 bases separating them. The CDR3 sequence is CASSWQNQGEAFF. The CDR3 DNA reads TGTGCCAGCAGTTGGCAAAATCAGGGTGAAGCTTTCTTT.

The chain employs TRBV15 and TRBJ2-6, with 9 bases identical to TRBD1. This CDR3 spans 18 amino acids. Germline V gene lookup returns CDR1 LNHNV and CDR2 YYDKDF (reference sequence). With 2 bases clipped from V and 2 bases from J, the junction kept 7 bases outside the gene matches. The CDR3 reads CATSRPGQGLAGANVLTF. The CDR3 nucleotides read TGTGCCACCAGCAGACCGGGACAGGGTTTAGCTGGGGCCAACGTCCTGACTTTC.

V usage is TRBV28 and J usage is TRBJ2-1; TRBD1 aligns across 8 bases. The CDR3 consists of 22 residues. Germline V CDR1 and CDR2: MDHEN, SYDVKM. Trimming cost V 1 base and J 0 bases; bases outside gene matches: 20. The CDR3 sequence: CASSLYSHPRILGTGSYNEQFF. The CDR3, as DNA: TGTGCCAGCAGTTTATATTCCCACCCACGGATTTTAGGGACAGGCTCCTACAATGAGCAGTTCTTC.

The rearrangement uses TRBV5-1 and TRBJ2-7; 7 bases align to TRBD1. The J segment lost 4 bases and the V segment lost 4 bases, leaving 11 bases of the junction unmatched. The CDR3 length is 15 residues. Germline lookup yields CDR1 SGHRS and CDR2 YFSETQ. As DNA, the CDR3 is TGCGCCAGCAGCGAAGGGACAGACCCAGGGTACGAGCAGTACGTC. The encoded protein is CASSEGTDPGYEQYV.

This clone was seen more than once but under ten times. The chain carries TRBV4-1 and TRBJ1-1, with TRBD1 matching over 7 bases. The length of the CDR3 is 16 residues. Germline CDR1 and CDR2: MGHRA and YSYEKL. Unmatched junction bases numbered 11, after V lost 3 bases and J lost 4 bases. In nucleotides, the CDR3 is TGCGCCAGCAGCCAGGGCCCCTTGCAGGGGGTCACTGAAGCTTTCTTT. As protein: CASSQGPLQGVTEAFF.

This clone was observed once. The CDR3: CASSLGRPTGTQYF. The CDR3 DNA reads as TGTGCCAGCAGCTTAGGCAGGCCAACTGGGACCCAGTACTTC. The chain recombines TRBV7-2 with TRBJ2-5; unclear D gene. Trimming took off 1 base at V and 7 bases at J, with 13 bases between the two ends. CDR3 length: 14 amino acids. Germline V lookup: CDR1 SGHTA, CDR2 FQGNSA. The complete variable domain, with remaining parts taken from reference TRBV7-2 and TRBJ2-5, reads GAGVSQSPSNKVTEKGKDVELRCDPISGHTALYWYRQSLGQGLEFLIYFQGNSAPDKSGLPSDRFSAERTGGSVSTLTIQRTQQEDSAVYLCASSLGRPTGTQYFGPGTRLLVL.

The rearrangement uses TRBV28 and TRBJ2-1, with D perhaps TRBD2 (6 bases). The CDR3 length is 14 residues. CDR1 is MDHEN, CDR2 SYDVKM, per germline. Trimming cost V 8 bases and J 5 bases, with 16 bases left between them. The CDR3 region is CASGLYSLHNEQFF. In nucleotides, the CDR3 is TGTGCCAGCGGACTATACAGCCTGCACAATGAGCAGTTCTTC.

This clone was seen more than once but under ten times. The CDR3 spells CASTVGGREMFSYEQYF. The CDR3, as DNA: TGTGCCAGCACCGTCGGCGGGAGGGAAATGTTCTCCTACGAGCAGTACTTC. The V and J genes are TRBV28 and TRBJ2-7; 9 nucleotides align to TRBD2. Germline V gene data show CDR1 as MDHEN and CDR2 as SYDVKM. The V segment lost 7 bases and the J segment 0 bases; nucleotides outside the gene matches: 13. The CDR3 length is 17 residues. The full variable domain, its missing parts supplied by reference TRBV28 and TRBJ2-7, is DVKVTQSSRYLVKRTGEKVFLECVQDMDHENMFWYRQDPGLGLRLIYFSYDVKMKEKGDIPEGYSVSREKKERFSLILESASTNQTSMYLCASTVGGREMFSYEQYFGPGTRLTVT.

This clone was detected only a few times. J is TRBJ2-7 and V is TRBV18; 7 bases are a match to TRBD1. Germline loops: CDR1 KGHSH, CDR2 LQKENI. CDR3 length: 16 amino acids. V gave up 1 base and J gave up 2 bases; unmatched junction bases: 8. In DNA, the CDR3 is TGTGCCAGCTCACCACGGACAGGTGGCACCACCTACGAGCAGTACTTC. Amino acid sequence: CASSPRTGGTTYEQYF.

The V call is TRBV15, the J call TRBJ2-1; 8 nucleotides align to TRBD2. Germline V gives CDR1 LNHNV, CDR2 YYDKDF (reference sequence). Trimming cost V 8 bases and J 4 bases; bases outside gene matches: 4. The CDR3 is made up of 13 amino acids. This chain's CDR3 is CATAGGGYNEQFF. CDR3 sequence (DNA): TGTGCCACCGCGGGGGGCGGGTACAATGAGCAGTTCTTC.